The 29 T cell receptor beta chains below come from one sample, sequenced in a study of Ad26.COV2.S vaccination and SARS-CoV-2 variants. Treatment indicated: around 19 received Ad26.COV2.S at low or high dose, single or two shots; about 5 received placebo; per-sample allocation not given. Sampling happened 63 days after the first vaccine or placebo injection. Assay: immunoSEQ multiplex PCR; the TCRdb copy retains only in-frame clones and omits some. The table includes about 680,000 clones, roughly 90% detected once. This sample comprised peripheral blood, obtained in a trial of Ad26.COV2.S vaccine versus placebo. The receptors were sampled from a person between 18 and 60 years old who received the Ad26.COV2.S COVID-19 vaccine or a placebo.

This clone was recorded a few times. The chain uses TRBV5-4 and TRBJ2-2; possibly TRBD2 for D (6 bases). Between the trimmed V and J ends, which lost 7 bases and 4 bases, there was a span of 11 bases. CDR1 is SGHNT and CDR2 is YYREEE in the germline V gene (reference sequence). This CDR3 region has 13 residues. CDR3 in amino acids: CASVRGSTGELFF. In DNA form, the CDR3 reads TGTGCCAGCGTGCGGGGAAGCACCGGGGAGCTGTTTTTT. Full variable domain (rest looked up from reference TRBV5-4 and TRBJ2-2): ETGVTQSPTHLIKTRGQQVTLRCSSQSGHNTVSWYQQALGQGPQFIFQYYREEENGRGNFPPRFSGLQFPNYSSELNVNALELDDSALYLCASVRGSTGELFFGEGSRLTVL.

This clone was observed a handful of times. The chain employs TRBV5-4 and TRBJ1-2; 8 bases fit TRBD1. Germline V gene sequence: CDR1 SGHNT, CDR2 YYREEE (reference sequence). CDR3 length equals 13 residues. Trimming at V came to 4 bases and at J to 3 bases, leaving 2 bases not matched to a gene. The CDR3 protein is CASSPQGDYGYTF. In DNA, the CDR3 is TGTGCCAGCAGCCCACAGGGGGACTATGGCTACACCTTC.

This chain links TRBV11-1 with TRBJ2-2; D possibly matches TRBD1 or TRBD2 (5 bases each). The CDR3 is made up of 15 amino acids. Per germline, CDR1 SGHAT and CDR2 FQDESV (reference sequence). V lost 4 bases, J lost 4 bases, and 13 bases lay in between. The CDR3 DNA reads TGTGCCAGCAGCTCCGTTGGGACGCGCACCGGGGAGCTGTTTTTT. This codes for CASSSVGTRTGELFF.

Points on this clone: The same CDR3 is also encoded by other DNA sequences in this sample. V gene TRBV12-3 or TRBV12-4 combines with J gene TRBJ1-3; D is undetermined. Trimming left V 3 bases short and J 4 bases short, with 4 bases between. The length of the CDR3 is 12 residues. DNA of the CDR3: TGTGCCAGCAGTTTGACAGGAAACACCATATATTTT. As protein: CASSLTGNTIYF.

The CDR3 region is CASRAVSYNEQFF. CDR3 sequence (DNA): TGTGCCAGCAGGGCGGTCTCCTACAATGAGCAGTTCTTC. This sequence joins TRBV2 and TRBJ2-1, with D unclear. The V gene lost 6 bases and the J gene lost 0 bases, with 6 bases spanning the gap. Germline V gives CDR1 SNHLY, CDR2 FYNNEI. The CDR3 sequence is 13 residues long.

The DNA of the CDR3 is TGTGCCAGCAGCCCTGACAGGGTCCCCTACGAGCAGTACTTC. Protein sequence: CASSPDRVPYEQYF. The rearrangement uses TRBV7-2 and TRBJ2-7, with 7 bases matching TRBD1. The germline CDR1 and CDR2 sequences are SGHTA and FQGNSA. The CDR3 runs to 14 residues. V shed 5 bases and J 2 bases; nucleotides not matched to a gene: 6.

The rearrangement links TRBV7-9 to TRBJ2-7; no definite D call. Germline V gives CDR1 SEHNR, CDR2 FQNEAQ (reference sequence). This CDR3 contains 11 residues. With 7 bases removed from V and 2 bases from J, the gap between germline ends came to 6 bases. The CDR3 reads CASTLAYEQYF. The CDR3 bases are TGTGCCAGCACCCTAGCCTACGAGCAGTACTTC.

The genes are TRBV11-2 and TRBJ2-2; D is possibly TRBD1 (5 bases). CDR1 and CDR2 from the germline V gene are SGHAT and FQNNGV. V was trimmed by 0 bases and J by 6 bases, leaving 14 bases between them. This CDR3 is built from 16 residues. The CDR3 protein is CASSLEGVYVSGELFF. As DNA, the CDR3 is TGTGCCAGCAGCTTAGAAGGGGTTTATGTCTCCGGGGAGCTGTTTTTT.

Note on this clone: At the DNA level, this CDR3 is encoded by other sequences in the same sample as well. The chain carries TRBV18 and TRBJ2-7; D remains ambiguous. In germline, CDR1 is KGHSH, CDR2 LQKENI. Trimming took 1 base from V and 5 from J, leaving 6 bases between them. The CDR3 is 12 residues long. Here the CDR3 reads CASSPQGHEQYF. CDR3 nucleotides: TGTGCCAGCTCACCACAGGGCCACGAGCAGTACTTC.

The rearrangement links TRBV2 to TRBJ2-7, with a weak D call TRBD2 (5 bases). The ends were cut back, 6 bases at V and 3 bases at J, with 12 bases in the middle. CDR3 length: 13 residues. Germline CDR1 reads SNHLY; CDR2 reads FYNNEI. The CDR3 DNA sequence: TGTGCCAGCAGAGAGGGCGGCAACTACGAGCAGTACTTC. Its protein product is CASREGGNYEQYF.

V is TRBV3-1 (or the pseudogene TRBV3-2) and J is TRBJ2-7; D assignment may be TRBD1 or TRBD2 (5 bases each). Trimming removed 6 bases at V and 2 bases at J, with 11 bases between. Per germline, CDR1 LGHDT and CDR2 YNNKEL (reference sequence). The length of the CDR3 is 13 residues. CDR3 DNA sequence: TGTGCCAGCAGTGACTGGGGGACCTACGAGCAGTACTTC. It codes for CASSDWGTYEQYF.

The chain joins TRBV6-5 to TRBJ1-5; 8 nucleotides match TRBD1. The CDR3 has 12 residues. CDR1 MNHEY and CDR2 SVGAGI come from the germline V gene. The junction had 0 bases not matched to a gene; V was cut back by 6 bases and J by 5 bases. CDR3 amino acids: CASRQGDQPQHF. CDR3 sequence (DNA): TGTGCCAGCAGACAGGGGGATCAGCCCCAGCATTTT.

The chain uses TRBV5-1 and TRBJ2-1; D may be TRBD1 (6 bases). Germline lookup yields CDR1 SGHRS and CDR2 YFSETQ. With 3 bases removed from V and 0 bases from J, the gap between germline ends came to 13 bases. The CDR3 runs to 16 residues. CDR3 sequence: CASSYLQGSSYNEQFF. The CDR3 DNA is TGCGCCAGCAGCTATTTACAGGGTAGCTCCTACAATGAGCAGTTCTTC. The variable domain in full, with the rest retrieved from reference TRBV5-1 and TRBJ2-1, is KAGVTQTPRYLIKTRGQQVTLSCSPISGHRSVSWYQQTPGQGLQFLFEYFSETQRNKGNFPGRFSGRQFSNSRSEMNVSTLELGDSALYLCASSYLQGSSYNEQFFGPGTRLTVL.

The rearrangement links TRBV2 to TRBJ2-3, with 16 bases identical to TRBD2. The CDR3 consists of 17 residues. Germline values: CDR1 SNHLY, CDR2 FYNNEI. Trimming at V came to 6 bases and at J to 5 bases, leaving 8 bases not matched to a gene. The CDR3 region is CASRPGLAGGHRDTQYF. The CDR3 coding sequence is TGTGCCAGCAGGCCGGGACTAGCGGGGGGGCATAGAGATACGCAGTATTTT.

The CDR3 DNA sequence: TGTGCCAGCAGCCAACCTTTGACTAGCGGGGGTGAGGATGAGCAGTTCTTC. Its translation is CASSQPLTSGGEDEQFF. The chain links TRBV3-1 (or the pseudogene TRBV3-2) to TRBJ2-1; 12 nucleotides align to TRBD2. The junction had 10 bases not matched to a gene; V was cut back by 2 bases and J by 8 bases. Germline V gene lookup returns CDR1 LGHDT and CDR2 YNNKEL (reference sequence). The CDR3 is 17 amino acids.

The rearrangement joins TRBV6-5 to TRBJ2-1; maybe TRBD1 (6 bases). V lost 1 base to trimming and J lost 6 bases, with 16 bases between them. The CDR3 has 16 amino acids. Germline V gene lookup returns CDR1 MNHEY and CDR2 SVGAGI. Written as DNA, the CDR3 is TGTGCCAGCAGTTACTTAGGGACAAGGACCACCAATGAGCAGTTCTTC. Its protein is CASSYLGTRTTNEQFF.

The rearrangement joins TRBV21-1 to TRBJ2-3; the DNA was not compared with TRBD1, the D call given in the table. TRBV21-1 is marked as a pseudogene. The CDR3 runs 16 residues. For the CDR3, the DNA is TGTGCCAGCAGCAAAGTAGGGGTGGAAGGCACAGATACGCAGTATTTT. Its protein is CASSKVGVEGTDTQYF.

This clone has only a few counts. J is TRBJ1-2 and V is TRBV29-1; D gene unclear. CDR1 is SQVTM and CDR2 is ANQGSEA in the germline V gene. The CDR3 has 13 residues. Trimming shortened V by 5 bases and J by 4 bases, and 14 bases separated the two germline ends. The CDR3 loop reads CSVLSGNPYGYTF. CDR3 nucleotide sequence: TGCAGCGTTCTTTCGGGGAACCCCTATGGCTACACCTTC.

The CDR3 DNA reads as TGTGCCAGCAGCGCCAATTTAGCGGATACGCAGTATTTT. Amino acid sequence: CASSANLADTQYF. The chain recombines TRBV7-2 with TRBJ2-3, with D perhaps matching TRBD2 (5 bases). Trimming shortened V by 5 bases and J by 6 bases, and 12 bases separated the two germline ends. CDR3 length equals 13 residues. In germline, CDR1 is SGHTA, CDR2 FQGNSA.

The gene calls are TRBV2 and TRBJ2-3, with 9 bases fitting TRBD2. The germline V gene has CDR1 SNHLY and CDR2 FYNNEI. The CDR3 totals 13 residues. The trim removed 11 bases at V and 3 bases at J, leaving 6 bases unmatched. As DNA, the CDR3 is TGTGCCGGAAGACTAGCGGATACAGATACGCAGTATTTT. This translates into CAGRLADTDTQYF. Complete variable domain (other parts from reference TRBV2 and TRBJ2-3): EPEVTQTPSHQVTQMGQEVILRCVPISNHLYFYWYRQILGQKVEFLVSFYNNEISEKSEIFDDQFSVERPDGSNFTLKIRSTKLEDSAMYFCAGRLADTDTQYFGPGTRLTVL.

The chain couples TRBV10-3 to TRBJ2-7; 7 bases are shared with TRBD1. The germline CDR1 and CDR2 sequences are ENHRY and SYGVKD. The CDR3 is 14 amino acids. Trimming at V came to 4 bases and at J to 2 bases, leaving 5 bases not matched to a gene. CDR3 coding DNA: TGTGCCATCAGTGGGGCAGGGGGTCCCTACGAGCAGTACTTC. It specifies CAISGAGGPYEQYF.

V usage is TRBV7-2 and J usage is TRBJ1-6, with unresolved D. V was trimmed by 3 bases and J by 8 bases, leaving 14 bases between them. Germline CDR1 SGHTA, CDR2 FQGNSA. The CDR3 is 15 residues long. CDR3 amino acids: CASSFYDMSDSPLHF. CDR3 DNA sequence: TGTGCCAGCAGCTTTTACGACATGTCCGATTCACCCCTCCACTTT.

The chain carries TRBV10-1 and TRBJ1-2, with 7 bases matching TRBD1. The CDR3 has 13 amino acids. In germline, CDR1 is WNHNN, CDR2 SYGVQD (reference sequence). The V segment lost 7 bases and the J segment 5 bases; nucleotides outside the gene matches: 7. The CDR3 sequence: CASKPPGGYGYTF. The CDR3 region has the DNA TGCGCCAGCAAGCCCCCAGGGGGATATGGCTACACCTTC.

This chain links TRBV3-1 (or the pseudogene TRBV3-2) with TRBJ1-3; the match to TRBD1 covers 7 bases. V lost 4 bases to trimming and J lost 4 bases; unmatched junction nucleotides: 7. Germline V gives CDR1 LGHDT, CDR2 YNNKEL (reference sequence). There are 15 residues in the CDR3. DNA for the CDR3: TGTGCCAGCAGCCTTCTGACAGGGTTCGGAAACACCATATATTTT. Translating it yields CASSLLTGFGNTIYF.

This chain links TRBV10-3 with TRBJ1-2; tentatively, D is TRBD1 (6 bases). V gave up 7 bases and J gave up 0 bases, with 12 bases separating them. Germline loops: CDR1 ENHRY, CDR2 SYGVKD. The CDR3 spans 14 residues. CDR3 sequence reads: CAIKTGQANYGYTF. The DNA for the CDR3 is TGTGCCATCAAGACAGGACAAGCTAACTATGGCTACACCTTC.

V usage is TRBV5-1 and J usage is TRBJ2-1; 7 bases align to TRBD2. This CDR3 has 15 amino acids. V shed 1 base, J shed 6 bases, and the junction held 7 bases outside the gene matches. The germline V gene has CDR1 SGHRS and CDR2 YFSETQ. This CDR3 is CASSLRAGASNEQFF. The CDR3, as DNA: TGCGCCAGCAGCTTGCGTGCGGGAGCCAGCAATGAGCAGTTCTTC.

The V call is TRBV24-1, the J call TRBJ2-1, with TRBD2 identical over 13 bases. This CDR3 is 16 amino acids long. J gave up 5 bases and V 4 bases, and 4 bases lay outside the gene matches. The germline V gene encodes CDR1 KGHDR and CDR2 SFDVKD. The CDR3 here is CATSERTSGRNNEQFF. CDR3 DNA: TGTGCCACCAGTGAAAGGACTAGCGGGAGAAACAATGAGCAGTTCTTC.

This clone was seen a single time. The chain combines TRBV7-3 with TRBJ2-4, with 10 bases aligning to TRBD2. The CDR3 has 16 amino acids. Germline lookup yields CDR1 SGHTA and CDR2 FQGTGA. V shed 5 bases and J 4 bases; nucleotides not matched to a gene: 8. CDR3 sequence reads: CASSASGGLGKNIQYF. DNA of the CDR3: TGTGCCAGCAGCGCTAGCGGGGGCCTGGGTAAAAACATTCAGTACTTC.

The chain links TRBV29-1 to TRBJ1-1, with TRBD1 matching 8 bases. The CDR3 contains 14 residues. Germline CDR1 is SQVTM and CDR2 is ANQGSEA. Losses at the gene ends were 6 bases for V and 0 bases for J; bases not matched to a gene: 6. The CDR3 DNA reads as TGCAGCGTCGGGACAGGTCGGATGAACACTGAAGCTTTCTTT. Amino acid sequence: CSVGTGRMNTEAFF.